This T cell receptor beta chain was recorded in a study of blood T cell repertoires in COVID-19. The wider study: Acute-phase and convalescent COVID-19 samples originated in the United States, Italy and Spain. Nucleic acid was either cDNA or gDNA, and it came from T cells, B-cell-depleted T cells, or PBMCs.

V lost 4 bases, J lost 4 bases, and 7 bases stayed unmatched. Germline V gene lookup returns CDR1 KGHDR and CDR2 SFDVKD. The CDR3 is 16 amino acids. Per the study methods: Using reference gene primer amplification, nucleated cell counts were estimated. The table came from immunoSEQ multiplex PCR; TCRdb's copy has only in-frame clones and leaves some out. V and J calls and clone size are as listed in that table; D and trimming were resolved from the DNA. This table has under 130,000 clones, 69% appearing once. The clonotype originates from an elderly man with acute or convalescent COVID-19. This chain joins TRBV24-1 and TRBJ1-5; 9 bases match TRBD1. Sequences were obtained from peripheral blood. The CDR3 here is CATSDPTGGPNQPQHF. DNA for the CDR3: TGTGCCACCAGTGACCCCACAGGGGGCCCGAATCAGCCCCAGCATTTT.